This TCR beta chain was sequenced during a study of blood T cells in healthy people across ages. Study outcomes and limitations: TCR beta diversity was tightly associated with the proportion of naive T cells.

Donors were systemically healthy Caucasian individuals from Russia aged about 6 to 95 years. The use of a sample-barcoded 5' primer and a J-beta primer mix characterized a second PCR of roughly 6 to 11 cycles. A template-switch adaptor with 12 random nucleotides tagged each cDNA molecule. MiXCR was run by TCRdb on the 5' RACE reads, yielding one entry per CDR3 protein. The sample records hundreds of thousands of distinct CDR3 sequences, less than 35% being singletons. Germline CDR1 is SGHVS and CDR2 is FNYEAQ. The CDR3 covers 14 residues. Trimming removed 6 bases from V and 8 bases from J, with 16 bases in between. As regards this clonotype: Its cognate antigen is unknown.

Sequences were obtained from blood. The chain employs TRBV7-6 and TRBJ1-4; D uncertain. The source is a woman older than 75 in good health. The DNA of the CDR3 is TGTGCCAGCAGATCTGGTCTCGGGGAGGAAAAACTGTTTTTT. Amino acid sequence: CASRSGLGEEKLFF.